Each of the 21 T cell receptor beta chains below was sequenced from the same sample in a study of T-cell memory formation after mild COVID-19. TCRdb reprocessed the 5' RACE reads via MiXCR and lists one record per CDR3 protein. The data contain about 150,000 distinct CDR3 sequences, about 23% of them singletons. The source material was PBMCs or a T cell subset sorted from them (not recorded which). Receptors were obtained from an adult woman who had mild COVID-19 (a few samples of this study predate the infection). Cell type and time point are not known.

The V and J genes are TRBV6-5 and TRBJ2-2, with TRBD1 identical over 7 bases. With 2 bases clipped from V and 1 base from J, the junction kept 1 base outside the gene matches. CDR1 is MNHEY and CDR2 is SVGAGI in the germline V gene. The CDR3 has 15 residues. The DNA for the CDR3 is TGTGCCAGCAGTTACCGGACAGGGAACACCGGGGAGCTGTTTTTT. Its translation: CASSYRTGNTGELFF.

The chain links TRBV9 to TRBJ2-7; no definite D call. Trimming left V 1 base short and J 0 bases short, with 11 bases between. CDR3 length: 15 residues. CDR1 is SGDLS, CDR2 YYNGEE, per germline. CDR3 loop: CASSVSDVPSYEQYF. The CDR3 DNA is TGTGCCAGCAGCGTATCGGACGTGCCCTCCTACGAGCAGTACTTC.

The sample holds a few counts of this clonotype. The chain uses TRBV5-1 and TRBJ1-1; D is unresolved. This CDR3 has 14 amino acids. The V end lost 0 bases, the J end lost 1 base, and 7 bases lay between the germline ends. Germline V gene data show CDR1 as SGHRS and CDR2 as YFSETQ. The CDR3 DNA is TGCGCCAGCAGCTTGGAGGGATCGAACACTGAAGCTTTCTTT. As protein: CASSLEGSNTEAFF.

This clonotype was seen a handful of times. This chain connects TRBV30 to TRBJ2-7, with 10 bases fitting TRBD2. Trimming cost V 0 bases and J 4 bases; bases outside gene matches: 6. Germline CDR1 is GTSNPN and CDR2 is SVGIG (reference sequence). The CDR3 is made up of 15 amino acids. CDR3 DNA sequence: TGTGCCTGGAGTGTGGATAGCGGGGGGCCGTACGAGCAGTACTTC. It yields the protein CAWSVDSGGPYEQYF.

This clonotype was seen more than once but under ten times. This chain uses TRBV7-9 with TRBJ2-7; D is perhaps TRBD1 (5 bases). The CDR3 is 14 residues long. Germline V gives CDR1 SEHNR, CDR2 FQNEAQ (reference sequence). V was clipped by 2 bases and J by 4 bases, with 12 bases between them. Written as DNA, the CDR3 is TGTGCCAGCAGCTTACCGGACACCGGATACGAGCAGTACTTC. It codes for CASSLPDTGYEQYF.

The chain joins TRBV7-8 to TRBJ1-5; 7 positions agree with TRBD1. Germline loops: CDR1 SGHVS, CDR2 FQNEAQ. V lost 4 bases to trimming and J lost 3 bases; unmatched junction nucleotides: 9. CDR3 length equals 16 residues. The CDR3 is CASSSDLDRVNQPQHF. Here the CDR3 DNA reads TGTGCCAGCAGCTCCGACCTTGACAGGGTCAATCAGCCCCAGCATTTT. Full variable domain (outside the CDR3, taken from reference TRBV7-8 and TRBJ1-5): GAGVSQSPRYKVAKRGQDVALRCDPISGHVSLFWYQQALGQGPEFLTYFQNEAQLDKSGLPSDRFFAERPEGSVSTLKIQRTQQEDSAVYLCASSSDLDRVNQPQHFGDGTRLSIL.

The chain couples TRBV2 to TRBJ1-1; D gene unclear. V was cut by 7 bases and J by 4 bases, with 10 bases left in between. Per germline, CDR1 SNHLY and CDR2 FYNNEI. The CDR3 totals 12 residues. The CDR3 sequence is CASKEGRTEAFF. Written as DNA, the CDR3 is TGTGCCAGCAAAGAAGGTCGCACTGAAGCTTTCTTT.

The rearrangement links TRBV25-1 to TRBJ2-3; TRBD1 is a possible D gene (6 bases). Germline CDR1 is MGHDK and CDR2 is SYGVNS. The CDR3 sequence is 13 residues long. Deletions cut 6 bases from V and 1 base from J, with 8 bases between. The CDR3 DNA is TGTGCCAGCAGAAAGGGGGGCACAGATACGCAGTATTTT. As protein: CASRKGGTDTQYF.

This chain joins TRBV7-8 and TRBJ1-1; TRBD1 matches 8 bases. From germline, CDR1 is SGHVS and CDR2 FQNEAQ. The ends lost 3 bases at V and 4 bases at J; junction bases unmatched: 4. The length of the CDR3 is 14 residues. The DNA of the CDR3 is TGTGCCAGCAGCTTCGCGACAGGGGCCACTGAAGCTTTCTTT. This codes for CASSFATGATEAFF.

Only a few counts were recorded for this clonotype. V is TRBV5-1 and J is TRBJ1-1, with TRBD1 matching over 8 bases. The junction had 10 bases not matched to a gene; V was cut back by 4 bases and J by 5 bases. The CDR3 covers 15 residues. Germline CDR1 SGHRS, CDR2 YFSETQ. This CDR3 is CASSKDRELGTEAFF. For the CDR3, the DNA is TGCGCCAGCAGCAAGGACAGGGAACTCGGAACTGAAGCTTTCTTT.

In this sample, this clonotype turned up a few times. This chain connects TRBV6-5 to TRBJ2-3; a possible D gene is TRBD1 (5 bases). CDR1 is MNHEY and CDR2 is SVGAGI in the germline V gene. Deletions cut 6 bases from V and 2 bases from J, with 9 bases between. This CDR3 is built from 13 residues. The CDR3 nucleotides are TGTGCCAGCAGAAGACAGTTCACAGATACGCAGTATTTT. Amino acid sequence: CASRRQFTDTQYF.

This clonotype was observed a few times. The chain uses TRBV12-5 and TRBJ2-2, with D maybe TRBD1 (5 bases). The CDR3 runs 13 residues. V was trimmed by 3 bases and J by 6 bases, leaving 8 bases between them. Germline CDR1 is LGHNT and CDR2 is FRNRAP. CDR3 amino acids: CASGFQGSGELFF. The DNA for the CDR3 is TGTGCTAGTGGTTTTCAGGGATCCGGGGAGCTGTTTTTT. The full variable domain, completed using reference TRBV12-5 and TRBJ2-2, is DARVTQTPRHKVTEMGQEVTMRCQPILGHNTVFWYRQTMMQGLELLAYFRNRAPLDDSGMPKDRFSAEMPDATLATLKIQPSEPRDSAVYFCASGFQGSGELFFGEGSRLTVL.

The chain carries TRBV3-1 and TRBJ2-3; TRBD2 is a possible D gene (5 bases). Looked up from germline, CDR1 is LGHDT and CDR2 is YNNKEL (reference sequence). The CDR3 has 17 residues. Trimming took off 1 base at V and 2 bases at J, with 16 bases between the two ends. Here the CDR3 DNA reads TGTGCCAGCAGCCAAGTCCTAGCTAGCCGACCCACAGATACGCAGTATTTT. Translation: CASSQVLASRPTDTQYF.

This clonotype appeared a few times. The rearrangement joins TRBV11-2 to TRBJ2-3, with D hard to call. CDR3 length: 15 residues. CDR1 and CDR2 from the germline V gene are SGHAT and FQNNGV. Trimming left V 5 bases short and J 0 bases short, with 12 bases between. In DNA form, the CDR3 reads TGTGCCAGCAGCCCACTAAGCAGAAGCACAGATACGCAGTATTTT. It is translated as CASSPLSRSTDTQYF.

Only a few counts were recorded for this clonotype. This sequence joins TRBV5-1 and TRBJ1-3; D not resolved. Per germline, CDR1 SGHRS and CDR2 YFSETQ. The V and J ends lost 0 bases and 0 bases respectively, with 10 bases between them. This CDR3 contains 16 residues. The CDR3 coding sequence is TGCGCCAGCAGCTTGGTTGGTGCCAGCTCTGGAAACACCATATATTTT. The encoded protein is CASSLVGASSGNTIYF.

This chain's CDR3 is CASIPGKAGELFF. The CDR3 bases are TGCGCCAGCATCCCAGGAAAAGCGGGGGAGCTGTTTTTT. The V call is TRBV23-1, the J call TRBJ2-2; the D is unclear. TRBV23-1 is recorded as an ORF, its role being uncertain. Trimming took off 7 bases at V and 8 bases at J, with 14 bases between the two ends. There are 13 residues in the CDR3.

The chain recombines TRBV7-6 with TRBJ2-2; a weak D match, TRBD1 (6 bases). Germline V lookup: CDR1 SGHVS, CDR2 FNYEAQ. The CDR3 is 16 amino acids. The V gene lost 1 base and the J gene lost 3 bases, with 12 bases spanning the gap. CDR3 sequence: CASSLVTRGYTGELFF. The CDR3 nucleotides read TGTGCCAGCAGCTTAGTTACGAGGGGGTACACCGGGGAGCTGTTTTTT.

This clonotype was seen just once. CDR3 bases: TGTGCCAGCAGCTTTGGGGGGCCGGGCAATGAGCAGTTCTTC. Its translation: CASSFGGPGNEQFF. The rearrangement joins TRBV9 to TRBJ2-1, with D tentatively TRBD1 or TRBD2 (6 bases each). In germline, CDR1 is SGDLS, CDR2 YYNGEE. The CDR3 has 14 amino acids. Trimming took 4 bases from V and 6 from J, leaving 14 bases between them.

V is TRBV27 and J is TRBJ2-3; 7 bases align to TRBD1. Germline V gene data show CDR1 as MNHEY and CDR2 as SMNVEV (reference sequence). The CDR3 runs to 15 residues. The V and J ends lost 3 bases and 6 bases, in that order; junction bases with no gene match: 9. The DNA for the CDR3 is TGTGCCAGCAGTTTCCACAGGGGCCCCATGGATACGCAGTATTTT. Translated, it gives CASSFHRGPMDTQYF.

This clonotype was recorded only once. The J gene is TRBJ2-7, the V gene TRBV7-6, with D unclear. The CDR3 runs to 14 residues. Germline values: CDR1 SGHVS, CDR2 FNYEAQ. Trimming took 5 bases from V and 0 from J, leaving 11 bases between them. The CDR3 region is CASSPRGASYEQYF. CDR3 sequence (DNA): TGTGCCAGCAGCCCCAGAGGAGCCTCCTACGAGCAGTACTTC.

The chain is built from TRBV29-1 and TRBJ2-7; TRBD2 aligns across 9 bases. V shed 3 bases, J shed 0 bases, and the junction held 3 bases outside the gene matches. Germline V gene sequence: CDR1 SQVTM, CDR2 ANQGSEA. CDR3 length equals 14 residues. CDR3 region: CSVETSGSSYEQYF. DNA of the CDR3: TGCAGCGTTGAGACTAGCGGCAGCTCCTACGAGCAGTACTTC.